The next 12 T cell receptor beta chains were all read from a single sample in a study of metastatic and nonmetastatic thyroid tumors. TCRdb re-called the PCR reads with MiXCR. The top ten clones hold 20% to 25% of a sample with around 15,000 clones, 20% to 25% of them seen once. Not a single patient had been given any form of treatment at any point before undergoing thyroid surgery. The sequenced sample consisted of adjacent normal tissue. These receptors were collected from a female donor with papillary thyroid cancer or a benign thyroid nodule (not recorded which). Some clones in this sample may be carry-over from other donors' samples.

A few counts support this clone. The V and J genes are TRBV28 and TRBJ2-3; D call uncertain. V was shortened by 8 bases and J by 2 bases, with 11 bases between the two germline ends. The CDR3 is 13 residues long. Germline CDR1 MDHEN, CDR2 SYDVKM. As DNA, the CDR3 is TGTGCCAGCCTTTTTCAATTCACAGATACGCAGTATTTT. Its translation: CASLFQFTDTQYF.

The V and J genes are TRBV28 and TRBJ2-7; no firm D call. The CDR3 is made up of 12 amino acids. Trimming cost V 5 bases and J 3 bases, with 8 bases left between them. The germline V gene has CDR1 MDHEN and CDR2 SYDVKM. The CDR3 loop reads CASSDMGYEQYF. Written as DNA, the CDR3 is TGTGCCAGCAGTGACATGGGCTACGAGCAGTACTTC.

This clone appeared a few times. The V call is TRBV12-3 or TRBV12-4, the J call TRBJ2-1; D is undetermined. The CDR3 has 14 residues. The V end was cut by 4 bases, the J end by 7 bases, with 14 bases between. This CDR3 is CASSSTFIGNEQFF. The CDR3 DNA reads TGTGCCAGCAGTTCCACCTTCATTGGGAATGAGCAGTTCTTC.

This clone appeared a few times. The V gene is TRBV25-1, the J gene TRBJ1-6; TRBD1 might be the D (5 bases). Germline V gene data show CDR1 as MGHDK and CDR2 as SYGVNS. The CDR3 covers 16 residues. Deletions cut 6 bases from V and 0 bases from J, with 12 bases between. The CDR3, as DNA: TGTGCCAGCAGGCCCTGGGGGACCTCCTATAATTCACCCCTCCACTTT. It translates to CASRPWGTSYNSPLHF. Using reference TRBV25-1 and TRBJ1-6 for the parts outside the CDR3, the full variable domain is EADIYQTPRYLVIGTGKKITLECSQTMGHDKMYWYQQDPGMELHLIHYSYGVNSTEKGDLSSESTVSRIRTEHFPLTLESARPSHTSQYLCASRPWGTSYNSPLHFGNGTRLTVT.

The rearrangement links TRBV3-1 to TRBJ1-4; TRBD1 matches 8 bases. Trimming took 4 bases from V and 3 from J; bases not matched to a gene: 4. The CDR3 consists of 15 residues. The germline CDR1 and CDR2 sequences are LGHDT and YNNKEL (reference sequence). CDR3 in amino acids: CASSLRGLANEKLFF. In DNA, the CDR3 is TGTGCCAGCAGCCTCAGGGGGCTAGCTAATGAAAAACTGTTTTTT.

This clone showed up just a few times. This chain uses TRBV5-1 with TRBJ2-7; D is undetermined. The CDR3 extends over 13 amino acids. V was clipped by 5 bases and J by 0 bases, with 9 bases between them. Looked up from germline, CDR1 is SGHRS and CDR2 is YFSETQ. CDR3 loop: CASSRHSSYEQYF. CDR3 sequence (DNA): TGCGCCAGCAGTAGGCACAGCTCCTACGAGCAGTACTTC.

The table lists this clone with many counts. The gene calls are TRBV19 and TRBJ2-7; a weak D match, TRBD1 (5 bases). V lost 3 bases, J lost 0 bases, and 12 bases lay in between. Germline V CDR1 and CDR2: LNHDA, SQIVND (reference sequence). The CDR3 loop spans 15 amino acids. CDR3: CASSIRDSLSYEQYF. CDR3 coding DNA: TGTGCCAGTAGTATTCGAGACAGCCTCTCCTACGAGCAGTACTTC.

The sample holds many counts of this clone. At the DNA level, this CDR3 is encoded by other sequences in the same sample as well. The chain is built from TRBV6-1 and TRBJ2-2; 13 bases agree with TRBD2. The V gene's germline CDR1 is MNHNS and CDR2 SASEGT. The V segment lost 7 bases and the J segment 7 bases; nucleotides outside the gene matches: 6. This CDR3 has 15 residues. For the CDR3, the DNA is TGTGCCAGCACCGGACTAGCGGGGGACATCGGGGAGCTGTTTTTT. It translates to CASTGLAGDIGELFF.

This clone appeared many times. The CDR3 DNA sequence: TGTGCCAGCACAGGGGTTGGTCAGCCCCAGCATTTT. As protein: CASTGVGQPQHF. This chain connects TRBV6-2 or TRBV6-3 to TRBJ1-5, with D possibly being TRBD1 (6 bases). The length of the CDR3 is 12 residues. The V end was cut by 7 bases, the J end by 6 bases, with 10 bases between. Per the germline V gene, CDR1 is MNHEY and CDR2 is SVGEGT.

This chain joins TRBV11-3 and TRBJ2-1, with 10 bases matching TRBD2. The CDR3 runs to 14 residues. Germline V gene data show CDR1 as SGHNT and CDR2 as YENEEA. Trimming removed 5 bases from V and 5 bases from J; junction bases left unmatched: 3. The CDR3 sequence: CASSLTSGDNEQFF. The DNA for the CDR3 is TGTGCCAGCAGCCTCACTAGCGGGGACAATGAGCAGTTCTTC. The variable domain in full, with the rest retrieved from reference TRBV11-3 and TRBJ2-1, is EAGVVQSPRYKIIEKKQPVAFWCNPISGHNTLYWYLQNLGQGPELLIRYENEEAVDDSQLPKDRFSAERLKGVDSTLKIQPAELGDSAVYLCASSLTSGDNEQFFGPGTRLTVL.

The chain combines TRBV7-2 with TRBJ1-3, with D uncertain. The germline CDR1 and CDR2 sequences are SGHTA and FQGNSA. This CDR3 is 15 amino acids long. Trimming shortened V by 5 bases and J by 4 bases, and 15 bases separated the two germline ends. The CDR3 sequence: CASSPNTGRGNTIYF. CDR3 nucleotide sequence: TGTGCCAGCAGCCCGAACACCGGCCGGGGAAACACCATATATTTT. Drawing the rest from reference TRBV7-2 and TRBJ1-3, the complete variable domain is GAGVSQSPSNKVTEKGKDVELRCDPISGHTALYWYRQSLGQGLEFLIYFQGNSAPDKSGLPSDRFSAERTGGSVSTLTIQRTQQEDSAVYLCASSPNTGRGNTIYFGEGSWLTVV.

This clone has just a few counts. The rearrangement joins TRBV30 to TRBJ1-1; 7 bases are shared with TRBD1. Germline trimming cut 1 base from V and 0 bases from J; bases unmatched to any gene: 5. This CDR3 contains 15 residues. Germline V gene lookup returns CDR1 GTSNPN and CDR2 SVGIG (reference sequence). Here the CDR3 reads CAWSGQGVLNTEAFF. The CDR3 DNA sequence: TGTGCCTGGAGTGGACAGGGAGTGTTGAACACTGAAGCTTTCTTT.